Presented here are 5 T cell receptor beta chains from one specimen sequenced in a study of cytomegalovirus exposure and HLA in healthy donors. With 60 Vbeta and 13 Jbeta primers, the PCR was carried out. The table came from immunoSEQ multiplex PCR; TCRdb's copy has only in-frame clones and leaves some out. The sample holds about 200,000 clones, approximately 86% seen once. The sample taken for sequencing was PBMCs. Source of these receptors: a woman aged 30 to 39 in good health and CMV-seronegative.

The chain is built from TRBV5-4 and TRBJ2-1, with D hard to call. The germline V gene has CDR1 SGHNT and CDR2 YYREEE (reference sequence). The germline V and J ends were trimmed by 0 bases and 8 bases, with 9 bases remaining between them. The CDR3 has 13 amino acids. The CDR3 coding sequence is TGTGCCAGCAGCTTGGTATCCCGCGATGAGCAGTTCTTC. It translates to CASSLVSRDEQFF.

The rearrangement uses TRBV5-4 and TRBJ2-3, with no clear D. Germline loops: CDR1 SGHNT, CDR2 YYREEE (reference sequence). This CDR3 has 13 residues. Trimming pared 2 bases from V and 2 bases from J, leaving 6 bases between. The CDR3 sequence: CASSFFSTDTQYF. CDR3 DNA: TGTGCCAGCAGCTTTTTCTCCACAGATACGCAGTATTTT.

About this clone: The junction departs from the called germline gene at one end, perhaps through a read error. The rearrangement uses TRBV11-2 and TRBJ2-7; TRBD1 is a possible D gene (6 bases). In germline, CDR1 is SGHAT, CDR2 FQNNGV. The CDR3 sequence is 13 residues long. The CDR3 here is CASSLTGDTRPLF. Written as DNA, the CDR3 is TGTGCCAGCAGCCTCACCGGGGACACAAGACCCCTTTTC.

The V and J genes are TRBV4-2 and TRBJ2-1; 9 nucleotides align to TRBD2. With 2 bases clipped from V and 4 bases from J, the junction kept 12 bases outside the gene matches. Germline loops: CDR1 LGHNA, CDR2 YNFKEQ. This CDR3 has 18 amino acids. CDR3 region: CASSQRGSAGGIYNEQFF. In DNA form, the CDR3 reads TGTGCCAGCAGCCAAAGAGGTTCAGCGGGAGGCATTTACAATGAGCAGTTCTTC.

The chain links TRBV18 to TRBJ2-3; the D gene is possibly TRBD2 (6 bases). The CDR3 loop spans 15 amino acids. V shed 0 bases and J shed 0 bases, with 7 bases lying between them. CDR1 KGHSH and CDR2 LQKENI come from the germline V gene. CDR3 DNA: TGTGCCAGCTCACCACCGGGACTGAGCACAGATACGCAGTATTTT. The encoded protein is CASSPPGLSTDTQYF.